The text below deals with one T cell receptor beta chain. Antigen: not known. Time point here: cycle 4 day 1 (C4D1), after less than seven weeks of nivolumab. Each patient experienced a relapse that followed autologous stem cell transplantation, and brentuximab vedotin exposure varied. The entry originates in a study of PD-1 blockade in classical Hodgkin lymphoma. The overall study: The nivolumab dose that patients received was 3 mg/kg, given intravenously every 2 weeks. Study-level results: Baseline diversity in complete responders resembled that of newly diagnosed patients.

TCRdb keeps only in-frame clones here, not all; method: immunoSEQ multiplex PCR. The sample holds about 24,000 clones, roughly 80% seen once. This CDR3 comprises 15 residues. V was clipped by 0 bases and J by 3 bases, with 12 bases between them. The V gene's germline CDR1 is LGHNA and CDR2 YNFKEQ. The origin of this receptor is a human donor with classical Hodgkin lymphoma. The sequencing here drew on peripheral blood mononuclear cells (PBMCs), taken before the fourth cycle of nivolumab. The V and J genes are TRBV4-2 and TRBJ2-7; D is possibly TRBD2 (5 bases). CDR3 region: CASSQDLSVIYEQYF. The CDR3 DNA sequence: TGTGCCAGCAGCCAAGATCTTAGCGTAATCTACGAGCAGTACTTC.